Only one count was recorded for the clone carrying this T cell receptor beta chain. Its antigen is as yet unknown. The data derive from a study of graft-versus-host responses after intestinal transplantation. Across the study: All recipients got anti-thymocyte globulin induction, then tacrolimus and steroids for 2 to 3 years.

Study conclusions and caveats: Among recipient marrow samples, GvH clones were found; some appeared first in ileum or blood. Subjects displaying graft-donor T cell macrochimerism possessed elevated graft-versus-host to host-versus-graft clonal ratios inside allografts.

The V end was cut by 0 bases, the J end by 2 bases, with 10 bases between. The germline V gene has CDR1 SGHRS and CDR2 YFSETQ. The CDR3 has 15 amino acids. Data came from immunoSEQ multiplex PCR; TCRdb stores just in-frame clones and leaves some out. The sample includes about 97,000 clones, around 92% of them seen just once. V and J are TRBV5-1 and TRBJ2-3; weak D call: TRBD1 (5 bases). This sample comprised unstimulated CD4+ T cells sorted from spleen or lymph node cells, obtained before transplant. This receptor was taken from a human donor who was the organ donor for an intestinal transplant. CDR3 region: CASSLGGWFTDTQYF. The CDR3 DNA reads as TGCGCCAGCAGCTTGGGGGGCTGGTTCACAGATACGCAGTATTTT.